Listed below are T cell receptor beta chains from one sample, sequenced in a study of blood T cell repertoires in COVID-19. Clones were read by immunoSEQ multiplex PCR, and TCRdb kept only the in-frame ones, dropping some. Here the sample spans roughly 130,000 clones, around 87% being singletons. The sequencing input was peripheral blood. These receptors all stem from a woman aged 55-75 years with acute or convalescent COVID-19. Each CDR3 is given without its conserved first and last residue. The order of the fields is V gene, CDR3 protein.

v_call: TRBV5-4
cdr3_aa: ASSLDGANYGYT

v_call: TRBV2
cdr3_aa: ASSLGQGFQPQH

v_call: TRBV11-2
cdr3_aa: ASSLDRGTVQY

v_call: TRBV19
cdr3_aa: ASSFGTATSTDTQY

v_call: TRBV30
cdr3_aa: AWSVKGGGEKLF

v_call: TRBV3-1/TRBV3-2
cdr3_aa: ASSSGTGSTNYGYT

v_call: TRBV24-1
cdr3_aa: ATSDPGTGNYEQY

v_call: TRBV11-3
cdr3_aa: ASSSVNRWDSEQETQY

v_call: TRBV7-9
cdr3_aa: ASSLDTSGSDEQF

v_call: TRBV10-2
cdr3_aa: ASSESTGRDEQF

v_call: TRBV18
cdr3_aa: ASSPPKGRWAEAF

v_call: TRBV4-1
cdr3_aa: ASSQDAPGASGANVLT

v_call: TRBV4-2
cdr3_aa: ASSQAINPLAGHNEQF

v_call: TRBV19
cdr3_aa: ASSRTGAFEAF

v_call: TRBV19
cdr3_aa: ASSVAHRGRNSPLH

v_call: TRBV5-4
cdr3_aa: ASSSGLANTGELF

v_call: TRBV6-5
cdr3_aa: ASSPRGGSGTEAF

v_call: TRBV7-2
cdr3_aa: ASSPEGVGYT

v_call: TRBV13
cdr3_aa: ASSFVRNTEAF

v_call: TRBV5-4
cdr3_aa: ASSLEGDGNQPQH

v_call: TRBV2
cdr3_aa: ASRDRVLYEQY

v_call: TRBV19
cdr3_aa: ASSTSPGSTGNTIY

v_call: TRBV3-1/TRBV3-2
cdr3_aa: ASSQDSGAGELF

v_call: TRBV15
cdr3_aa: ATSRDTGFARPQH

v_call: TRBV2
cdr3_aa: ASSERAGYSYNEQF

v_call: TRBV9
cdr3_aa: ASSRAGGRNEQY

v_call: TRBV7-6
cdr3_aa: ASSVGLAGGYTGELF

v_call: TRBV30
cdr3_aa: AWKLAGGADTQY

v_call: TRBV3-1/TRBV3-2
cdr3_aa: ASSWETEAF

v_call: TRBV18
cdr3_aa: ASSPRTGDYSGNTIY

v_call: TRBV3-1/TRBV3-2
cdr3_aa: ASSQQGGLREKLF

v_call: TRBV9
cdr3_aa: ASSVHTGGIYEQY

v_call: TRBV20-1
cdr3_aa: SASGYHEQY

v_call: TRBV6-5
cdr3_aa: ASHGWGAGGYT

v_call: TRBV19
cdr3_aa: ASSLPGETQY

v_call: TRBV5-4
cdr3_aa: ASSAWGPGELF

v_call: TRBV10-3
cdr3_aa: AISAYKTGVGEKLF

v_call: TRBV27
cdr3_aa: ASSLRQETEAF